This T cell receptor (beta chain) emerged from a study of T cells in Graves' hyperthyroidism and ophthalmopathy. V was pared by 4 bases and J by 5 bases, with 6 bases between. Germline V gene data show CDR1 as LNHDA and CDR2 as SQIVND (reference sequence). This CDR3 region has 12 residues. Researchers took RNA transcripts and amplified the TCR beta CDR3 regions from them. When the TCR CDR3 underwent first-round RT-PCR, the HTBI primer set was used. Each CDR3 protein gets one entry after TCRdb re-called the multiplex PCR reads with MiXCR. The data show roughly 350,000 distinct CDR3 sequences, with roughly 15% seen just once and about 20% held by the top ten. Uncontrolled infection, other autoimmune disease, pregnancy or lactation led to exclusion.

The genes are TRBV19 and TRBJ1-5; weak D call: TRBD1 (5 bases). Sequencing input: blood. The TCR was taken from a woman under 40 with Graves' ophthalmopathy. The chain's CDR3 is CASSTGYQPQHF. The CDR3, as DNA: TGTGCCAGTAGTACAGGGTATCAGCCCCAGCATTTT.